This T cell receptor beta chain originates from a study of regulatory T cells in long-lasting Graves disease. HTBI primers from iRepertoire and Arm-PCR of CDR3 regions yielded the TCR beta libraries. Each CDR3 protein is one row after TCRdb ran MiXCR on the multiplex PCR reads. The table has 300,000 to 400,000 distinct CDR3 sequences, around a fifth seen once; the top ten hold less than 35%. Stated time point: persistent/refractory GD, antithyroid drugs over 5 years with positive TRAb. Extracted PBMC RNA gave rise to the TCR library. This CDR3 spans 19 amino acids. Trimming took off 4 bases at V and 4 bases at J, with 29 bases between the two ends. Germline V CDR1 and CDR2: SGHNT, YYREEE (reference sequence).

The source of this sequence is a female donor with Graves disease. The material was peripheral blood mononuclear cells (PBMCs), obtained when the disease was refractory, from a patient treated with antithyroid drugs. The chain recombines TRBV5-4 with TRBJ2-5; D perhaps matches TRBD1 (5 bases). The CDR3 here is CASSRPWINETHRRETQYF. CDR3 nucleotide sequence: TGTGCCAGCAGCCGCCCATGGATCAACGAGACTCACAGGAGAGAGACCCAGTACTTC.